What follows are 26 T cell receptor beta chains derived from one specimen sequenced in a study of T-cell reconstitution after alpha-beta-depleted transplantation in children. The library targeted TCRbeta and was prepared with unique molecular identifiers. TCRdb re-derived calls from the PCR reads in MiXCR, one entry per CDR3 protein. The sample includes about 830,000 distinct CDR3 sequences, approximately 15% of them seen just once. Sequencing was performed on PBMCs, mostly from graft donor cells, taken 360 days after TCRalphabeta/CD19-depleted stem cell transplant. These receptors were collected from a male patient aged 10 to 17 who had a stem cell transplant for acute lymphoblastic leukemia, so the T cells may come from the graft donor.

This clonotype was counted a few times. The V gene is TRBV4-1, the J gene TRBJ2-7; 9 bases match TRBD2. Germline loops: CDR1 MGHRA, CDR2 YSYEKL. The CDR3 totals 14 residues. Losses at the gene ends were 4 bases for V and 5 bases for J; bases not matched to a gene: 6. In DNA, the CDR3 is TGCGCCAGCAGCCCCAGCGGGAGGTTCGACGAGCAGTACTTC. Its protein is CASSPSGRFDEQYF.

This sequence joins TRBV12-3 or TRBV12-4 and TRBJ2-6, with 13 positions matching TRBD2. The CDR3 loop spans 17 amino acids. The trim removed 2 bases at V and 8 bases at J, leaving 6 bases unmatched. The CDR3 is CASSLTSGRALTNVLTF. CDR3 coding DNA: TGTGCCAGCAGTTTAACTAGCGGGAGGGCCTTGACCAACGTCCTGACTTTC.

In its sample, this clonotype was seen many times. The chain has TRBV3-1 and TRBJ2-1; the D gene could be TRBD1 or TRBD2 (5 bases each). Germline CDR1 LGHDT, CDR2 YNNKEL (reference sequence). Trimming took 4 bases from V and 4 from J, leaving 23 bases between them. The CDR3 is 18 residues long. The DNA of the CDR3 is TGTGCCAGCAGCCGGGGACCAGGACCCAACCTCCTATACAATGAGCAGTTCTTC. This translates into CASSRGPGPNLLYNEQFF.

This clonotype showed up just a few times. V usage is TRBV11-2 and J usage is TRBJ1-2; D not certain. The V gene's germline CDR1 is SGHAT and CDR2 FQNNGV. There are 10 residues in the CDR3. The V gene lost 5 bases and the J gene lost 6 bases, with 4 bases spanning the gap. CDR3 DNA: TGTGCCAGCAGCGTCGATGGCTACACCTTC. Its translation is CASSVDGYTF.

The chain combines TRBV7-9 with TRBJ2-5; 7 bases are shared with TRBD1. This CDR3 comprises 16 residues. V lost 4 bases to trimming and J lost 2 bases; unmatched junction nucleotides: 10. Germline V gives CDR1 SEHNR, CDR2 FQNEAQ (reference sequence). The CDR3 is CASSSRDSTSQETQYF. The DNA for the CDR3 is TGTGCCAGCAGCTCCCGGGACAGTACAAGTCAAGAGACCCAGTACTTC. Using reference TRBV7-9 and TRBJ2-5 for the parts outside the CDR3, the full variable domain is DTGVSQNPRHKITKRGQNVTFRCDPISEHNRLYWYRQTLGQGPEFLTYFQNEAQLEKSRLLSDRFSAERPKGSFSTLEIQRTEQGDSAMYLCASSSRDSTSQETQYFGPGTRLLVL.

This clonotype has a handful of counts. The chain has TRBV27 and TRBJ2-1; TRBD2 matches 10 bases. The germline V gene encodes CDR1 MNHEY and CDR2 SMNVEV (reference sequence). The CDR3 contains 16 residues. V shed 6 bases, J shed 10 bases, and the junction held 15 bases outside the gene matches. CDR3 nucleotide sequence: TGTGCCAGCAGCCCACAGGGGACACTAGCGGGACAAGAGCAGTTCTTC. Residues: CASSPQGTLAGQEQFF.

Only a few counts were recorded for this clonotype. The CDR3 sequence is CSASGRGYQSTDTQYF. Written as DNA, the CDR3 is TGCAGCGCCAGCGGGAGGGGATACCAAAGCACAGATACGCAGTATTTT. The chain has TRBV29-1 and TRBJ2-3; 10 nucleotides align to TRBD2. The trim removed 7 bases at V and 0 bases at J, leaving 10 bases unmatched. CDR1 is SQVTM and CDR2 is ANQGSEA in the germline V gene. The CDR3 extends over 16 amino acids.

This clonotype was picked up many times. J is TRBJ2-1 and V is TRBV4-1; TRBD2 matches at 11 bases. The J segment lost 3 bases and the V segment lost 0 bases, leaving 7 bases of the junction unmatched. CDR3 length equals 18 residues. Germline V CDR1 and CDR2: MGHRA, YSYEKL. This CDR3 reads CASSQEGTSGYLYNEQFF. The CDR3 DNA sequence: TGCGCCAGCAGCCAAGAGGGGACTAGCGGTTACCTCTACAATGAGCAGTTCTTC.

V gene TRBV20-1 combines with J gene TRBJ2-1; possible D gene TRBD1, 6 bases. Germline CDR1 is DFQATT and CDR2 is SNEGSKA (reference sequence). The CDR3 has 13 residues. Trimming cost V 6 bases and J 6 bases, with 15 bases left between them. The CDR3 spells CSAPPTGLNEQFF. The CDR3 DNA follows: TGCAGTGCCCCACCAACAGGGCTCAATGAGCAGTTCTTC.

A few counts support this clonotype. V gene TRBV6-6 combines with J gene TRBJ2-5, with D possibly matching TRBD1 (5 bases). The CDR3 runs 13 residues. V was pared by 7 bases and J by 5 bases, with 14 bases between. Germline loops: CDR1 MNHNY, CDR2 SVGAGI (reference sequence). CDR3 region: CASTTTEWETQYF. In DNA form, the CDR3 reads TGTGCCAGCACCACGACAGAATGGGAGACCCAGTACTTC.

This clonotype appeared a few times. The chain employs TRBV6-2 or TRBV6-3 and TRBJ2-1; 7 nucleotides agree with TRBD2. CDR3 length: 16 amino acids. J lost 3 bases, V lost 4 bases, and 9 bases had no gene match. CDR1 and CDR2 from the germline V gene are MNHEY and SVGEGT. This chain's CDR3 is CASSFGLVPHYNEQFF. CDR3 DNA: TGTGCCAGCAGTTTCGGACTAGTACCCCACTACAATGAGCAGTTCTTC.

DNA for the CDR3: TGTGCCACCAGCAGAGGGTCTAGCGGGAGGTCCTACGAGCAGTACTTC. Its translation is CATSRGSSGRSYEQYF. The chain recombines TRBV15 with TRBJ2-7; 11 bases agree with TRBD2. The CDR3 contains 16 residues. V shed 1 base and J 1 base; nucleotides not matched to a gene: 3. Germline V gives CDR1 LNHNV, CDR2 YYDKDF (reference sequence).

J is TRBJ2-5 and V is TRBV11-2; possible D gene TRBD1, 5 bases. The CDR3 has 15 amino acids. Germline V lookup: CDR1 SGHAT, CDR2 FQNNGV. Trimming shortened V by 8 bases and J by 3 bases, and 19 bases separated the two germline ends. CDR3 DNA: TGTGCCAGCGGGGCCCCGATAGCAGCCAAAGAGACCCAGTACTTC. This codes for CASGAPIAAKETQYF.

In this sample, this clonotype turned up a few times. The chain uses TRBV12-3 or TRBV12-4 and TRBJ2-1; possibly TRBD2 for D (6 bases). V was pared by 4 bases and J by 8 bases, with 21 bases between. The CDR3 has 16 residues. CDR3 protein: CASSSNPRGLGDEQFF. CDR3 sequence (DNA): TGTGCCAGCAGTTCCAATCCGCGGGGTCTAGGCGATGAGCAGTTCTTC.

The J gene is TRBJ1-5, the V gene TRBV7-9, with D uncertain. Trimming removed 1 base at V and 7 bases at J, with 14 bases between. The germline gives CDR1 SEHNR, CDR2 FQNEAQ (reference sequence). The CDR3 totals 15 residues. DNA of the CDR3: TGTGCCAGCAGCTTAGGTACGGGAACGGGGCAGCCCCAGCATTTT. Residues: CASSLGTGTGQPQHF.

The CDR3 sequence: CASSASGSSLPQYNEQFF. As DNA, the CDR3 is TGTGCCAGCAGTGCGAGCGGCTCATCCCTCCCGCAGTACAATGAGCAGTTCTTC. The chain carries TRBV25-1 and TRBJ2-1, with TRBD2 as a possible D gene (5 bases). The CDR3 loop spans 18 amino acids. Trimming pared 4 bases from V and 4 bases from J, leaving 23 bases between. CDR1 and CDR2 (germline): MGHDK, SYGVNS.

This rearrangement joins TRBV12-3 or TRBV12-4 to TRBJ2-2, with D possibly matching TRBD2 (6 bases). The V gene lost 6 bases and the J gene lost 12 bases, with 17 bases spanning the gap. This CDR3 has 13 residues. CDR3 sequence (DNA): TGTGCCAGCAGCAGCCGGGCGGGGCGAAAGCTGTTTTTT. It translates to CASSSRAGRKLFF.

This clonotype was picked up a small number of times. The chain links TRBV12-3 or TRBV12-4 to TRBJ1-4, with D possibly matching TRBD1 (6 bases). There are 14 residues in the CDR3. Trimming removed 10 bases at V and 8 bases at J, with 20 bases between. Here the CDR3 reads CATTGATGGEKLFF. CDR3 DNA sequence: TGTGCCACCACGGGGGCGACAGGAGGGGAAAAACTGTTTTTT.

This clonotype showed up just a few times. The V and J genes are TRBV7-8 and TRBJ2-5; TRBD2 matches 10 bases. The J segment lost 5 bases and the V segment lost 1 base, leaving 7 bases of the junction unmatched. CDR1 is SGHVS, CDR2 FQNEAQ, per germline. The CDR3 sequence is 16 residues long. CDR3: CASSLVLAGASETQYF. As DNA, the CDR3 is TGTGCCAGCAGCTTAGTCCTAGCGGGAGCCTCGGAGACCCAGTACTTC. The variable domain in full, with the rest retrieved from reference TRBV7-8 and TRBJ2-5, is GAGVSQSPRYKVAKRGQDVALRCDPISGHVSLFWYQQALGQGPEFLTYFQNEAQLDKSGLPSDRFFAERPEGSVSTLKIQRTQQEDSAVYLCASSLVLAGASETQYFGPGTRLLVL.

Comment on this clonotype: A junction end diverges from the germline sequence, so it may reflect a read error. The chain uses TRBV20-1 and TRBJ1-4; the D gene is possibly TRBD1 (5 bases). CDR1 and CDR2 from the germline V gene are DFQATT and SNEGSKA (reference sequence). This CDR3 is built from 17 residues. The CDR3 region is CCARANRLPLPNEKLFF. DNA for the CDR3: TGCTGTGCTAGGGCCAACAGGTTACCCCTACCTAATGAAAAACTGTTTTTT.

This clonotype was observed many times. The rearrangement uses TRBV29-1 and TRBJ2-5; tentatively, D is TRBD2 (5 bases). Germline CDR1 reads SQVTM; CDR2 reads ANQGSEA. V was clipped by 1 base and J by 6 bases, with 24 bases between them. The CDR3 sequence is 17 residues long. The DNA for the CDR3 is TGCAGCGTTGAAGTTGGGTCTACAGTTACTAGAGGAAAGACCCAGTACTTC. Translation gives CSVEVGSTVTRGKTQYF.

The chain is built from TRBV5-1 and TRBJ2-3; 8 positions agree with TRBD2. The junction had 11 bases not matched to a gene; V was cut back by 4 bases and J by 4 bases. Germline V gives CDR1 SGHRS, CDR2 YFSETQ. The CDR3 covers 16 residues. The CDR3 DNA reads TGCGCCAGCAGCCTCCAAAGCGGGAGTAGTGCAGATACGCAGTATTTT. It is translated as CASSLQSGSSADTQYF.

This rearrangement joins TRBV7-7 to TRBJ2-5; D is ambiguous. The germline V gene encodes CDR1 SSHAT and CDR2 FNYEAQ (reference sequence). This CDR3 is 14 amino acids long. Trimming removed 8 bases from V and 1 base from J, with 14 bases in between. CDR3 sequence (DNA): TGTGCCAGCGGCCCTACGGCCCTCCAAGAGACCCAGTACTTC. Its translation: CASGPTALQETQYF.

This chain links TRBV27 with TRBJ1-1; D is unresolved. Germline CDR1 and CDR2: MNHEY and SMNVEV (reference sequence). V lost 5 bases and J lost 5, with 18 bases in between. CDR3 length: 15 residues. In DNA, the CDR3 is TGTGCCAGCAGTCCCCATCTAGTGGGGTGGACTGAAGCTTTCTTT. Amino acid sequence: CASSPHLVGWTEAFF.

The rearrangement links TRBV4-1 to TRBJ2-1; TRBD2 matches at 9 bases. The germline CDR1 and CDR2 sequences are MGHRA and YSYEKL. J gave up 9 bases and V 5 bases, and 14 bases lay outside the gene matches. This CDR3 has 16 residues. In DNA, the CDR3 is TGCGCCAGCAGCGCCCCCGGGACTAGCACTGGCCGTGAGCAGTTCTTC. Translated, it gives CASSAPGTSTGREQFF.

This clonotype was observed many times. The DNA is omitted, as the CDR3 cannot be located on it reliably, and the CDR3 follows TCRdb's listing. This sequence joins TRBV5-1 and TRBJ2-5. The germline V gene encodes CDR1 SGHRS and CDR2 YFSETQ. The CDR3 numbers 11 amino acids, ends counted. The CDR3 spells CASSFLETQYF.